One sample yielded the 17 T cell receptor beta chains listed below, sequenced in a study of human T cells and chemical hapten exposure. TCRdb independently ran MiXCR on the RACE reads; one entry per CDR3 protein. This table holds roughly 64,000 distinct CDR3 sequences, 8% to 13% found once. Regarding time point: patch test 3, about 24 weeks after DPC sensitization. Treatment noted: therapeutic diphenylcyclopropenone sensitization with weekly scalp DPC. The sample consisted of whole blood, taken in connection with sensitization to the hapten diphenylcyclopropenone (DPC). The receptors stem from a woman aged 25 to 39 with alopecia areata. Some clones in this sample may be carry-over from other donors' samples.

The table lists this clonotype with many counts. This rearrangement joins TRBV10-3 to TRBJ1-6; 9 bases fit TRBD1. V was pared by 10 bases and J by 9 bases, with 7 bases of the junction left unmatched. This CDR3 spans 13 amino acids. Germline assignment: CDR1 ENHRY and CDR2 SYGVKD. The CDR3 protein is CATGQGLASPLHF. CDR3 in DNA: TGTGCCACGGGACAGGGCCTCGCTTCACCCCTCCACTTT.

The chain combines TRBV19 with TRBJ2-7; 7 nucleotides agree with TRBD1. The CDR3 length is 13 residues. Germline assignment: CDR1 LNHDA and CDR2 SQIVND (reference sequence). Trimming cost V 3 bases and J 5 bases; bases outside gene matches: 4. CDR3 amino acids: CASSIVQGNEQYF. The CDR3 region has the DNA TGTGCCAGTAGTATCGTACAGGGGAACGAGCAGTACTTC. The complete variable domain, with remaining parts taken from reference TRBV19 and TRBJ2-7, reads DGGITQSPKYLFRKEGQNVTLSCEQNLNHDAMYWYRQDPGQGLRLIYYSQIVNDFQKGDIAEGYSVSREKKESFPLTVTSAQKNPTAFYLCASSIVQGNEQYFGPGTRLTVT.

The chain carries TRBV4-1 and TRBJ1-2; TRBD1 matches at 8 bases. Germline CDR1 MGHRA, CDR2 YSYEKL. This CDR3 contains 16 residues. Unmatched junction bases numbered 12, after V lost 2 bases and J lost 7 bases. CDR3 nucleotide sequence: TGCGCCAGCAGCCAATTCCCGGGACAGGAGACTCTTGGCTACACCTTC. It yields the protein CASSQFPGQETLGYTF.

The V and J genes are TRBV13 and TRBJ1-3, with 9 bases that match TRBD1. Germline V gene lookup returns CDR1 PRHDT and CDR2 FYEKMQ (reference sequence). The length of the CDR3 is 18 residues. The J segment lost 3 bases and the V segment lost 5 bases, leaving 14 bases of the junction unmatched. CDR3 loop: CASSRLETGGRFGNTIYF. The DNA of the CDR3 is TGTGCCAGCAGCCGACTGGAAACAGGGGGCAGGTTTGGAAACACCATATATTTT. Together with reference TRBV13 and TRBJ1-3, the CDR3 gives the full variable domain: AAGVIQSPRHLIKEKRETATLKCYPIPRHDTVYWYQQGPGQDPQFLISFYEKMQSDKGSIPDRFSAQQFSDYHSELNMSSLELGDSALYFCASSRLETGGRFGNTIYFGEGSWLTVV.

This clonotype was counted only a few times. This chain connects TRBV6-5 to TRBJ1-5; no reliable D call. Per germline, CDR1 MNHEY and CDR2 SVGAGI. CDR3 length: 14 amino acids. Trimming pared 7 bases from V and 2 bases from J, leaving 12 bases between. The DNA for the CDR3 is TGTGCCAGCACGGTCTCGGTTGGCAATCAGCCCCAGCATTTT. Protein sequence: CASTVSVGNQPQHF.

The CDR3 here is CASSAGGQQPQHF. The DNA of the CDR3 is TGTGCCAGCAGCGCAGGGGGACAACAGCCCCAGCATTTT. V and J are TRBV7-2 and TRBJ1-5; 7 bases match TRBD1. The ends lost 5 bases at V and 7 bases at J; junction bases unmatched: 5. Germline values: CDR1 SGHTA, CDR2 FQGNSA. This CDR3 spans 13 amino acids. Looking up the rest from reference TRBV7-2 and TRBJ1-5 gives the full variable domain: GAGVSQSPSNKVTEKGKDVELRCDPISGHTALYWYRQSLGQGLEFLIYFQGNSAPDKSGLPSDRFSAERTGGSVSTLTIQRTQQEDSAVYLCASSAGGQQPQHFGDGTRLSIL.

The rearrangement uses TRBV12-3 or TRBV12-4 and TRBJ1-1, with D uncertain. V lost 5 bases to trimming and J lost 0 bases, with 13 bases between them. The CDR3 contains 15 residues. Written as DNA, the CDR3 is TGTGCCAGCAGTCCCAGTATGGGAATGAACACTGAAGCTTTCTTT. This sequence encodes CASSPSMGMNTEAFF.

This clonotype came up many times. The rearrangement joins TRBV20-1 to TRBJ1-1; D gene unclear. The CDR3 loop spans 13 amino acids. Trimming took 3 bases from V and 0 from J, leaving 8 bases between them. The germline gives CDR1 DFQATT, CDR2 SNEGSKA (reference sequence). The CDR3 spells CSASLQLNTEAFF. CDR3 coding DNA: TGCAGTGCTAGCTTACAGCTGAACACTGAAGCTTTCTTT.

This clonotype was counted only a few times. This sequence joins TRBV20-1 and TRBJ2-7; 8 positions match TRBD2. This CDR3 contains 13 residues. Germline CDR1 reads DFQATT; CDR2 reads SNEGSKA (reference sequence). The V and J ends lost 5 bases and 3 bases, in that order; junction bases with no gene match: 6. Here the CDR3 DNA reads TGCAGTGCTTACGGGGGGGGTCTCTACGAGCAGTACTTC. This translates into CSAYGGGLYEQYF.

This clonotype appeared many times. The CDR3 sequence is CASSPTDGLDGYTF. The CDR3 nucleotides are TGTGCCAGCAGCCCGACGGATGGATTGGATGGCTACACCTTC. V gene TRBV5-5 combines with J gene TRBJ1-2; D unresolved. The ends were cut back, 4 bases at V and 6 bases at J, with 16 bases in the middle. Germline V gives CDR1 SGHKS, CDR2 YYEKEE (reference sequence). This CDR3 comprises 14 residues.

This chain uses TRBV28 with TRBJ2-3; D call uncertain. Trimming left V 1 base short and J 0 bases short, with 5 bases between. CDR1 and CDR2 from the germline V gene are MDHEN and SYDVKM. The CDR3 is 14 residues long. CDR3 DNA: TGTGCCAGCAGTTTATCGGTCAGCACAGATACGCAGTATTTT. Translation: CASSLSVSTDTQYF.

The gene calls are TRBV20-1 and TRBJ2-7; TRBD1 aligns across 7 bases. The CDR3 extends over 14 amino acids. J was trimmed by 0 bases and V by 6 bases; bases with no gene match: 8. Germline V CDR1 and CDR2: DFQATT, SNEGSKA (reference sequence). CDR3 coding DNA: TGCAGTGCCAAGACAGGGCCCAGCTCCTACGAGCAGTACTTC. This codes for CSAKTGPSSYEQYF.

The V call is TRBV6-5, the J call TRBJ2-1; D is uncertain. The CDR3 runs 18 residues. The V gene's germline CDR1 is MNHEY and CDR2 SVGAGI. V lost 2 bases, J lost 1 base, and 18 bases lay in between. In DNA form, the CDR3 reads TGTGCCAGCAGTTACACTGGCGGTTCTGGTGGGTCCTACAATGAGCAGTTCTTC. It encodes CASSYTGGSGGSYNEQFF.

At least ten counts were recorded for this clonotype. J is TRBJ2-3 and V is TRBV27; TRBD1 matches at 7 bases. Germline trimming cut 2 bases from V and 3 bases from J; bases unmatched to any gene: 2. This CDR3 contains 14 residues. The V gene's germline CDR1 is MNHEY and CDR2 SMNVEV (reference sequence). In DNA form, the CDR3 reads TGTGCCAGCAGTTTACAGGGGGTTACAGATACGCAGTATTTT. Amino acids: CASSLQGVTDTQYF.

The gene calls are TRBV3-1 and TRBJ2-7; D remains ambiguous. Germline assignment: CDR1 LGHDT and CDR2 YNNKEL (reference sequence). The length of the CDR3 is 14 residues. V dropped 1 base and J dropped 0 bases, with 7 bases sitting between them. The CDR3 is CASSQGPLSYEQYF. CDR3 DNA sequence: TGTGCCAGCAGCCAAGGACCACTCTCCTACGAGCAGTACTTC.

The chain uses TRBV20-1 and TRBJ1-4; D not resolved. The CDR3 consists of 11 residues. Deletions cut 3 bases from V and 7 bases from J, with 6 bases between. Germline V CDR1 and CDR2: DFQATT, SNEGSKA (reference sequence). The DNA for the CDR3 is TGCAGTGCTAGTAGTCTTGAAAAACTGTTTTTT. Its protein is CSASSLEKLFF.

The chain employs TRBV5-1 and TRBJ2-7, with 8 bases matching TRBD1. The CDR3 is 16 amino acids. V shed 4 bases and J 0 bases; nucleotides not matched to a gene: 9. Germline CDR1 is SGHRS and CDR2 is YFSETQ. This CDR3 is CASSPRQGIHSYEQYF. CDR3 nucleotide sequence: TGCGCCAGCAGCCCTAGACAGGGGATACACTCCTACGAGCAGTACTTC. Looking up the rest from reference TRBV5-1 and TRBJ2-7 gives the full variable domain: KAGVTQTPRYLIKTRGQQVTLSCSPISGHRSVSWYQQTPGQGLQFLFEYFSETQRNKGNFPGRFSGRQFSNSRSEMNVSTLELGDSALYLCASSPRQGIHSYEQYFGPGTRLTVT.